These T cell receptor beta chains were read from a single sample in a study of cytotoxic CD8 clonotypes in ibrutinib-treated CLL. Produced via immunoSEQ multiplex PCR; TCRdb's table is partial and in-frame only. The table includes 150,000 or so clones, roughly three quarters detected once. The sample in question was PBMCs, obtained after 12 months of ibrutinib treatment. All receptors come from a human donor with chronic lymphocytic leukemia. CDR3s include the opening cysteine and the closing phenylalanine or tryptophan. The D gene is left open where the match is weak. Clone size, where shown, is once, few, many, or a class for clones that have expanded.

d_call	j_call	v_call	clone_size	cdr3_nt	cdr3_aa
.	TRBJ1-2	TRBV20-1	.	TGCAGTGCTAGAGGGTTGTACGGCTACACCTTC	CSARGLYGYTF
TRBD1	TRBJ2-3	TRBV4-2	few	TGTGCCAGCAGCCCCGGACAGGGGACTACAGATACGCAGTATTTT	CASSPGQGTTDTQYF
.	TRBJ2-7	TRBV30	.	TGTGCCTGGAATTCGCGAGCCTACGAGCAGTACTTC	CAWNSRAYEQYF
.	TRBJ1-3	TRBV6-5	.	TGTGCCAGCAGTTCCGACAGAATTAGCTCTGGAAACACCATATATTTT	CASSSDRISSGNTIYF
.	TRBJ1-5	TRBV5-1	.	TGCGCCAGCAGACCAGGGGATAATAGCAATCAGCCCCAGCATTTT	CASRPGDNSNQPQHF
TRBD1	TRBJ2-5	TRBV5-8	.	TGTGCCAGCAGCGACAGGGTTGGCCAAGAGACCCAGTACTTC	CASSDRVGQETQYF
TRBD1	TRBJ1-4	TRBV19	.	TGTGCCAGTAGGGGCAGGGGGCGACGCGAGGAAAAACTGTTTTTT	CASRGRGRREEKLFF
.	TRBJ1-4	TRBV5-1	.	TGCGCCAGCAGCTTGGGTTTAGGGACAACGAATGAAAAACTGTTTTTT	CASSLGLGTTNEKLFF
TRBD2	TRBJ2-1	TRBV19	.	TGTGCCAGTAGTATAGGGCTAGCGGGAGATGAGCAGTTCTTC	CASSIGLAGDEQFF
.	TRBJ2-7	TRBV5-1	few	TGCGCCAGCAGCTCCTCTCCAGGGACTTGGGAGCAGTACTTC	CASSSSPGTWEQYF
.	TRBJ1-2	TRBV5-5	few	TGTGCCAGCAGCCACATCACCGGGGGTGGCTACACCTTC	CASSHITGGGYTF
.	TRBJ1-1	TRBV5-8	once	TGTGCCAGCAGCTTAGCCTTACCTAGCCTTGAAGCTTTCTTT	CASSLALPSLEAFF
.	TRBJ1-5	TRBV7-8	once	TGTGCCAGCAGCTTCGGGCGGGAATACAATCAGCCCCAGCATTTT	CASSFGREYNQPQHF